This T cell receptor (beta chain) came from a study of blood T cells in healthy people across ages. General study results and limits: Across the age range, TCR beta diversity per million T cells fell in a roughly linear way.

Per individual sample, total RNA of at least 5 micrograms was extracted. Primed by a sample-barcoded 5' primer and a J-beta primer mix, a second PCR proceeded for about 7 to 12 cycles. TCRdb reprocessed the 5' RACE reads with MiXCR, giving one entry per CDR3 protein. Here the sample spans around 400,000 distinct CDR3 sequences, more than 45% being singletons. Regarding this clonotype: Its target is unknown.

This CDR3 has 15 residues. Deletions cut 7 bases from V and 0 bases from J, with 16 bases between. This receptor was identified in a man aged 55 to 70 in good health. This rearrangement joins TRBV12-3 or TRBV12-4 to TRBJ2-7; D remains unclear. Material for sequencing was blood. The DNA of the CDR3 is TGTGCCAGCATGGCCCGCGGACGCAACTCCTACGAGCAGTACTTC. Translation: CASMARGRNSYEQYF.